The 25 T cell receptor beta chains reported below all come from one sample, sequenced in a study of blood T cell repertoires in COVID-19. Profiling relied on immunoSEQ multiplex PCR, and the TCRdb table lists in-frame clones only, not all of them. The table lists fewer than 200,000 clones, around four fifths of them singletons. The sample taken for sequencing was peripheral blood. Receptors were obtained from a man aged 70 or older with acute or convalescent COVID-19.

This sequence joins TRBV28 and TRBJ1-4, with 9 bases identical to TRBD1. The germline CDR1 and CDR2 sequences are MDHEN and SYDVKM. With 6 bases clipped from V and 7 bases from J, the junction kept 6 bases outside the gene matches. The CDR3 contains 14 residues. CDR3 nucleotide sequence: TGTGCCAGCAGCCCAGGGACAGGGAGTGAAAAACTGTTTTTT. Protein product: CASSPGTGSEKLFF.

This clone was seen more than once but under ten times. V is TRBV19 and J is TRBJ2-2; 8 bases map to TRBD2. Germline CDR1 reads LNHDA; CDR2 reads SQIVND (reference sequence). J gave up 4 bases and V 5 bases, and 12 bases lay outside the gene matches. The CDR3 runs 17 residues. The CDR3 nucleotides read TGTGCCAGTAGTGCCTTACTAGCGGTAGGCTCCACCGGGGAGCTGTTTTTT. Protein: CASSALLAVGSTGELFF.

This chain connects TRBV3-1 (or the pseudogene TRBV3-2) to TRBJ1-5; D not resolved. CDR1 is LGHDT, CDR2 YNNKEL, per germline (reference sequence). The CDR3 extends over 15 amino acids. V gave up 2 bases and J gave up 1 base, with 9 bases separating them. Here the CDR3 DNA reads TGTGCCAGCAGCCAAAATCATGGCAGCAATCAGCCCCAGCATTTT. Translated: CASSQNHGSNQPQHF.

The chain recombines TRBV10-3 with TRBJ1-5; D is unclear. This CDR3 is 13 amino acids long. The V end lost 11 bases, the J end lost 3 bases, and 14 bases lay between the germline ends. Per germline, CDR1 ENHRY and CDR2 SYGVKD. The CDR3 DNA sequence: TGTGCCGCGCAGGAGGATTTCAATCAGCCCCAGCATTTT. Its protein is CAAQEDFNQPQHF.

J is TRBJ1-2 and V is TRBV11-2; D call uncertain. Germline lookup yields CDR1 SGHAT and CDR2 FQNNGV. The length of the CDR3 is 13 residues. Between the trimmed V and J ends, which lost 5 bases and 1 base, there was a span of 8 bases. DNA for the CDR3: TGTGCCAGCAGCCCGACAATTAACTATGGCTACACCTTC. Its translation: CASSPTINYGYTF.

Here the CDR3 DNA reads TGTGCCACCGCCCCAGGGACTGACAATGAGCAGTTCTTC. Protein: CATAPGTDNEQFF. The rearrangement joins TRBV24-1 to TRBJ2-1, with D possibly being TRBD2 (6 bases). The CDR3 runs 13 residues. The germline V gene encodes CDR1 KGHDR and CDR2 SFDVKD. V lost 9 bases and J lost 5, with 13 bases in between.

The chain combines TRBV12-3 or TRBV12-4 with TRBJ2-5; D is unresolved. CDR3 length: 13 amino acids. Trimming cost V 3 bases and J 5 bases, with 10 bases left between them. The CDR3 reads CASSLRGHETQYF. CDR3 DNA sequence: TGTGCCAGCAGTTTGAGAGGCCACGAGACCCAGTACTTC.

The CDR3: CASSPQGSGYTF. CDR3 nucleotide sequence: TGCGCCAGCAGCCCCCAGGGGTCTGGCTACACCTTC. The J gene is TRBJ1-2, the V gene TRBV5-1; D possibly corresponds to TRBD1 (6 bases). The CDR3 extends over 12 amino acids. The germline gives CDR1 SGHRS, CDR2 YFSETQ. Trimming removed 4 bases at V and 7 bases at J, with 11 bases between.

V is TRBV18 and J is TRBJ1-5; possibly TRBD1 for D (5 bases). Trimming shortened V by 4 bases and J by 2 bases, and 9 bases separated the two germline ends. CDR3 size: 14 residues. Per germline, CDR1 KGHSH and CDR2 LQKENI. The CDR3 here is CASSLGGGNQPQHF. Written as DNA, the CDR3 is TGTGCCAGCTCACTGGGGGGAGGCAATCAGCCCCAGCATTTT.

The chain recombines TRBV18 with TRBJ2-1, with TRBD2 identical over 11 bases. CDR3 length equals 17 residues. With V trimmed by 1 base and J by 5 bases, 7 bases remained unmatched. The germline CDR1 and CDR2 sequences are KGHSH and LQKENI. CDR3 nucleotides: TGTGCCAGCTCACCACGAATAGCGGGGGGGAAAGACAATGAGCAGTTCTTC. It yields the protein CASSPRIAGGKDNEQFF.

The chain uses TRBV12-5 and TRBJ1-5, with D hard to call. V lost 1 base and J lost 5, with 6 bases in between. The CDR3 sequence is 13 residues long. Germline V lookup: CDR1 LGHNT, CDR2 FRNRAP. The DNA for the CDR3 is TGTGCTAGTGGTTTGGAGGACTATCAGCCCCAGCATTTT. Translated: CASGLEDYQPQHF. Based on the CDR3 plus reference TRBV12-5 and TRBJ1-5, the full variable domain is DARVTQTPRHKVTEMGQEVTMRCQPILGHNTVFWYRQTMMQGLELLAYFRNRAPLDDSGMPKDRFSAEMPDATLATLKIQPSEPRDSAVYFCASGLEDYQPQHFGDGTRLSIL.

This chain joins TRBV27 and TRBJ2-2; 9 nucleotides align to TRBD2. The V gene end was trimmed by 6 bases and the J gene end by 2 bases; junction bases not matched to a gene: 4. CDR3 length: 15 amino acids. Germline-derived CDR1 and CDR2 are MNHEY and SMNVEV (reference sequence). The CDR3 is CASSSSGTNTGELFF. CDR3 sequence (DNA): TGTGCCAGCAGCTCTAGCGGGACTAACACCGGGGAGCTGTTTTTT.

J is TRBJ2-3 and V is TRBV7-6, with 11 bases identical to TRBD2. J was trimmed by 3 bases and V by 5 bases; bases with no gene match: 16. CDR3 length: 19 residues. Germline-derived CDR1 and CDR2 are SGHVS and FNYEAQ. The CDR3 nucleotides read TGTGCCAGCAGCCGCTACCCGCCATTAGCGGGGGGGCTTACAGATACGCAGTATTTT. Translating gives CASSRYPPLAGGLTDTQYF.

This clone has a single count. The gene calls are TRBV29-1 and TRBJ1-1; TRBD1 is a possible D gene (6 bases). From germline, CDR1 is SQVTM and CDR2 ANQGSEA. This CDR3 contains 13 residues. Trimming cost V 7 bases and J 3 bases, with 15 bases left between them. CDR3 residues: CSASGGRYTEAFF. Here the CDR3 DNA reads TGCAGCGCATCGGGGGGGCGGTACACTGAAGCTTTCTTT.

CDR3 amino acids: CASSQVLTGDYEQYF. CDR3 bases: TGCGCCAGCAGCCAAGTCCTGACTGGTGACTACGAGCAGTACTTC. The V and J genes are TRBV4-1 and TRBJ2-7; D is ambiguous. Germline lookup yields CDR1 MGHRA and CDR2 YSYEKL. The CDR3 runs to 15 residues. Trimming took 1 base from V and 3 from J, leaving 13 bases between them.

The rearrangement joins TRBV12-3 or TRBV12-4 to TRBJ2-1, with a tentative D call TRBD1 (5 bases). The CDR3 length is 13 residues. The ends were cut back, 4 bases at V and 10 bases at J, with 14 bases in the middle. CDR3 DNA sequence: TGTGCCAGCAGTTCAATTGACAGTTACGAGCAGTTCTTC. This encodes CASSSIDSYEQFF.

The V gene is TRBV7-8, the J gene TRBJ2-5, with D hard to call. Trimming removed 2 bases at V and 7 bases at J, with 20 bases between. From germline, CDR1 is SGHVS and CDR2 FQNEAQ. The CDR3 has 16 amino acids. The CDR3 sequence is CASSLLAEKALATQYF. The CDR3 DNA reads as TGTGCCAGCAGCTTATTAGCAGAAAAAGCATTAGCGACCCAGTACTTC.

This sequence joins TRBV6-5 and TRBJ1-1, with TRBD1 as a possible D gene (6 bases). CDR3 length equals 15 residues. CDR1 is MNHEY and CDR2 is SVGAGI in the germline V gene. V lost 2 bases and J lost 7, with 17 bases in between. The CDR3 spells CASSYSRTEGFEAFF. For the CDR3, the DNA is TGTGCCAGCAGTTACAGTCGGACAGAGGGATTTGAAGCTTTCTTT.

The V gene is TRBV6-2 or TRBV6-3, the J gene TRBJ1-2, with D possibly matching TRBD1 (6 bases). Germline CDR1 and CDR2: MNHEY and SVGEGT. The ends were cut back, 5 bases at V and 3 bases at J, with 19 bases in the middle. The CDR3 sequence is 16 residues long. The CDR3 DNA reads TGTGCCAGCAGTCGCCTACCCTCGACAGGAGACTATGGCTACACCTTC. Translation: CASSRLPSTGDYGYTF.

This chain links TRBV5-1 with TRBJ2-7; TRBD1 agrees at 9 bases. The germline V gene has CDR1 SGHRS and CDR2 YFSETQ. CDR3 length equals 15 residues. V shed 4 bases and J 4 bases; nucleotides not matched to a gene: 9. CDR3 coding DNA: TGCGCCAGCAGCCCTACAGGGGGCGATAAGTACGAGCAGTACTTC. Translated, it gives CASSPTGGDKYEQYF.

V and J are TRBV9 and TRBJ2-3; the D gene is possibly TRBD1 (6 bases). Trimming removed 1 base from V and 1 base from J, with 16 bases in between. This CDR3 is built from 17 residues. CDR1 and CDR2 (germline): SGDLS, YYNGEE. The CDR3: CASSVRDVAGGTDTQYF. The CDR3 nucleotides read TGTGCCAGCAGCGTAAGGGACGTTGCAGGGGGCACAGATACGCAGTATTTT.

Comments on this clone: This sample also contains other DNA sequences that code for the same CDR3. V is TRBV5-4 and J is TRBJ1-2; 10 nucleotides line up with TRBD1. Losses at the gene ends were 2 bases for V and 0 bases for J; bases not matched to a gene: 7. The CDR3 has 17 amino acids. CDR1 SGHNT and CDR2 YYREEE come from the germline V gene (reference sequence). CDR3 region: CASSLGQGGRANYGYTF. The DNA of the CDR3 is TGTGCCAGCAGCTTAGGACAGGGGGGTAGAGCTAACTATGGCTACACCTTC. The full variable domain, with the rest looked up from reference TRBV5-4 and TRBJ1-2, is ETGVTQSPTHLIKTRGQQVTLRCSSQSGHNTVSWYQQALGQGPQFIFQYYREEENGRGNFPPRFSGLQFPNYSSELNVNALELDDSALYLCASSLGQGGRANYGYTFGSGTRLTVV.

The rearrangement joins TRBV11-3 to TRBJ2-7; 8 bases map to TRBD1. The CDR3 spans 15 residues. CDR1 SGHNT and CDR2 YENEEA come from the germline V gene. V trimming: 2 bases; J trimming: 2 bases; junction bases outside the gene matches: 5. CDR3 sequence (DNA): TGTGCCAGCAGCTTACAGGGGGCAGGACCCTACGAGCAGTACTTC. Encoded protein: CASSLQGAGPYEQYF.

V gene TRBV5-4 combines with J gene TRBJ2-5; 11 bases line up with TRBD2. CDR1 SGHNT and CDR2 YYREEE come from the germline V gene (reference sequence). CDR3 size: 15 residues. Trimming took 3 bases from V and 5 from J; bases not matched to a gene: 6. The CDR3 sequence is CASSSYSGGAETQYF. The CDR3 DNA sequence: TGTGCCAGCAGCTCCTATAGCGGGGGGGCGGAGACCCAGTACTTC.

This chain connects TRBV9 to TRBJ2-3, with 9 bases matching TRBD1. V dropped 4 bases and J dropped 3; count of bases not matched to a gene: 9. The CDR3 length is 16 residues. The germline CDR1 and CDR2 sequences are SGDLS and YYNGEE. CDR3 coding DNA: TGTGCCAGCAGCCCAGGGACAGGGTGGATGACAGATACGCAGTATTTT. Translated: CASSPGTGWMTDTQYF.